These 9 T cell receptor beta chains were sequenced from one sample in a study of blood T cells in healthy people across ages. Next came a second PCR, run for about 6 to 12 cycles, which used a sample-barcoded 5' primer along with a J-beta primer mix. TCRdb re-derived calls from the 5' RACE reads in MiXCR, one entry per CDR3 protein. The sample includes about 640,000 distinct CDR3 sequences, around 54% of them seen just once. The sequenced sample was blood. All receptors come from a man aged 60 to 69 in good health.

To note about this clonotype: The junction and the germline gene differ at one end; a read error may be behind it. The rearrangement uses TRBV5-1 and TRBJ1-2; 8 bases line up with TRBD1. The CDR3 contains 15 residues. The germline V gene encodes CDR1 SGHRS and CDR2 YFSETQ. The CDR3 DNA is TGCGCCAGCAGCTCGGACAGGGCGGTCAACTGTGGCTACACCTTC. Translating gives CASSSDRAVNCGYTF.

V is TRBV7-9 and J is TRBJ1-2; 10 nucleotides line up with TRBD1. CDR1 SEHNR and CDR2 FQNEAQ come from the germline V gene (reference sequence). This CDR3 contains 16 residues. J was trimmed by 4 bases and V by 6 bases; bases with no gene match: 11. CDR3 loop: CASSGGTGEIIYGYTF. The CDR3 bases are TGTGCCAGCAGTGGAGGGACAGGGGAAATTATCTATGGCTACACCTTC.

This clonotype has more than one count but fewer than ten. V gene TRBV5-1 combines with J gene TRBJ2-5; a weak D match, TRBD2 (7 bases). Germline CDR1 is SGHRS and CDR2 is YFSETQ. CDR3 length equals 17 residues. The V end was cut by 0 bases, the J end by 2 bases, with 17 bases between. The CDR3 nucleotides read TGCGCCAGCAGCTTGGGGTTGAAACGGGGGGCGCAAGAGACCCAGTACTTC. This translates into CASSLGLKRGAQETQYF.

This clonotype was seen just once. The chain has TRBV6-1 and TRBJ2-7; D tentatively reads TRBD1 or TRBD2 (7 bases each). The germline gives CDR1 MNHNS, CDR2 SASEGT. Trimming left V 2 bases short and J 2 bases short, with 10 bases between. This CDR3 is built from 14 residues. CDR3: CASSEQGGAYEQYF. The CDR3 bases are TGTGCCAGCAGTGAACAGGGGGGGGCCTACGAGCAGTACTTC.

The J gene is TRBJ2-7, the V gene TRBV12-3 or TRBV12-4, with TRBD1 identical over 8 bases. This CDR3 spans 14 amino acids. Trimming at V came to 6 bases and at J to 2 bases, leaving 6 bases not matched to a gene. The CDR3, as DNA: TGTGCCAGCAGCCAGACAGGGGCCGCCTACGAGCAGTACTTC. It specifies CASSQTGAAYEQYF.

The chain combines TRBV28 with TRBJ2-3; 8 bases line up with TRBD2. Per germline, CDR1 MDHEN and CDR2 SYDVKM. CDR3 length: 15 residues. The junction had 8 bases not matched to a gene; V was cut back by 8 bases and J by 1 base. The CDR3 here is CASGIAGIGTDTQYF. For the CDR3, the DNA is TGTGCCAGCGGTATAGCGGGGATTGGCACAGATACGCAGTATTTT.

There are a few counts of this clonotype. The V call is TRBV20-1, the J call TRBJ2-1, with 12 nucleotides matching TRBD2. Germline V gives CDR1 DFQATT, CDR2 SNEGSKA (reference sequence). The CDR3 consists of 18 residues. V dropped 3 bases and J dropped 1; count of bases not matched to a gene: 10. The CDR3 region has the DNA TGCAGTGCTAGGACCCCTAGCGGGGGGGTTCGGTCCTACAATGAGCAGTTCTTC. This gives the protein CSARTPSGGVRSYNEQFF.

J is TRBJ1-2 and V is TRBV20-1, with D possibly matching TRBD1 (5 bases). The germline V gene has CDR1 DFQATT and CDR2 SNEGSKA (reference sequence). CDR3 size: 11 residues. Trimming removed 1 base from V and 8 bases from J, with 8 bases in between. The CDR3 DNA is TGCAGTGCTAGAGCGGGGGTAGGCTACACCTTC. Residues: CSARAGVGYTF.

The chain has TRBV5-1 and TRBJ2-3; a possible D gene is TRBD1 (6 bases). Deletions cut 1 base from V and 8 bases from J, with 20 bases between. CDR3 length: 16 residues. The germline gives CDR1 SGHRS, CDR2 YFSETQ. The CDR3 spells CASSLTPQGTIATQYF. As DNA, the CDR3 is TGCGCCAGCAGCTTGACTCCCCAGGGGACCATCGCTACGCAGTATTTT.